This TCR beta chain came from a study of T cells in Graves' hyperthyroidism and ophthalmopathy. Study-wide points: Ophthalmopathy was identified by the model a median around 6.9 months ahead of onset. Also found in blood were most expanded thyroid clonotypes above 0.001. Ophthalmopathy was separated from stable hyperthyroidism by a 13 V-J model.

In its sample, this clonotype was seen many times. Its antigen remains unidentified. Fresh peripheral blood, roughly 9.3 ml, was the source of the PBMCs. The ends lost 4 bases at V and 9 bases at J; junction bases unmatched: 10. Germline-derived CDR1 and CDR2 are SGHAT and FQNNGV. The CDR3 has 15 amino acids. Amplification of TCR beta CDR3 regions was performed using RNA transcripts as template. Primed by the HTBI set, a first-round RT-PCR was run on the TCR CDR3. From the multiplex PCR reads, TCRdb called clonotypes with MiXCR, one entry per CDR3 protein. This sample has roughly 420,000 distinct CDR3 sequences, with approximately 14% found just once.

This TCR came from a woman between 18 and 29 years old with Graves' hyperthyroidism. The gene calls are TRBV11-2 and TRBJ2-1; 9 bases are shared with TRBD2. Sequenced material: blood. CDR3: CASSYLAGGPGEQFF. The CDR3 nucleotides are TGTGCCAGCAGCTATCTGGCGGGGGGGCCCGGTGAGCAGTTCTTC.